This T cell receptor (beta chain) was profiled in a study of T-cell memory formation after mild COVID-19 (dated by TCRdb to the early 2020s). Looking at the study overall: TCR sequence clusters from the two donors were found to be largely donor specific. The cohort comprised two young, previously healthy adult volunteers, one female and one male. In a couple of donors, T-cell clones that expanded and contracted after mild COVID-19 were followed by sequencing TCRalpha and TCRbeta repertoires longitudinally.

Ficoll-Paque density gradient centrifugation was the method used to isolate PBMCs. Study-wide findings and limitations: The study included only a couple of mild cases, and larger cohorts that include severe cases with pre-infection samples were judged to be necessary. Contracting CD4+ clones were located mainly in the CM and EM memory subsets, whereas CD8+ clones were found to be enriched in EMRA. Whether the second-wave clones peaking on day 37 were SARS-CoV-2 specific was not confirmed. Some responding clones were found in pre-infection memory, which suggests that pre-existing cross-reactive memory T cells took part in the SARS-CoV-2 response. Clones that contracted from day 15 to 85 showed balanced CD4/CD8 phenotypes, whereas a second wave of clones that expanded from day 15 to 37 leaned towards CD4+.

In its sample, this clonotype was seen a few times. Its antigen is still unknown. No base qualities exist here, and no much larger clone lies one base off it. These reads were obtained on an Illumina NovaSeq 6000. TCRalpha and TCRbeta cDNA libraries were built by 5'RACE with constant-segment primers, adding sample barcodes and unique molecular identifiers. RNA was extracted from every sample with Trizol reagent. Library amplification was performed in two PCR steps, and a second sample barcode and Illumina TruSeq adapters were introduced in the second step. Libraries were sequenced on an Illumina NovaSeq with 2 x 150 bp paired-end reads. Regarding the original processing steps: Demultiplexing of reads and collapsing into UMI-guided consensus sequences were performed with migec v1.2.7. Using mixcr v2.1.11, UMI consensuses were aligned to TRA and TRB V and J templates and then assembled into clonotypes. A clonotype was counted as expanded or contracted only when both edgeR and NoisET called the clonotype significant, with the noise models trained on biological replicates. For edgeR calls, the cutoffs were a false discovery rate-adjusted p below 0.01 and a log2 fold-change threshold of 1. PCA with hierarchical clustering of max-normalized trajectories of the 1000 most abundant clonotypes was used as exploratory dynamics analysis. The CD4 or CD8 phenotype of responding clones was assigned using the separately sequenced CD4+ and CD8+ repertoires. TCRdb applied fastp at Q25 and MiXCR to the public reads, then kept only in-frame beta chains. Merged by CDR3 protein, the rows form single entries marked with the most common genes and DNA. The V and J calls and clone size are TCRdb's, not the authors'. The sample includes roughly 170,000 distinct CDR3 sequences, with roughly 18% observed a single time. The ten top clones hold approximately 4% of the sample.

Sequenced: PBMCs or a T cell subset sorted from them (not recorded which). The receptor was derived from a man aged 18 to 29 who had mild COVID-19 (a few samples of this study predate the infection). The sample titles of this study are shuffled in the database, so cell type and time point are left out; the donor was told from shared clones.

This receptor has the CDR3 CASSYSRSSGNTIYF. In nucleotide form, the sequence is TGTGCCAGCAGTTACTCGCGGTCCTCTGGAAACACCATATATTTT. The sequence joins TRBV6-5 to TRBJ1-3, with an unclear D gene assignment. Deletion took 0 bases off V and 0 bases off J, with a span of 6 bases between the germline ends. CDR1 MNHEY and CDR2 SVGAGI are derived from the germline V gene. The CDR3 goes from the cysteine to the phenylalanine over 15 residues. The only DNA kept is the CDR3, 45 bases in frame from the first base.